The TCR beta chain described here comes from a study of read filtering for tumor transcriptome and immune sequencing (dated by TCRdb to the early 2020s). In the study overall: The cohort was composed of 17 male and some 13 female patients, with a mean age of approximately 66 years and an age range of about 47 to 80. By revised international staging, roughly eight patients were R-ISS I, 15 to 20 were R-ISS II and roughly 7 were R-ISS III. After DNase treatment, whole-transcriptome libraries were prepared with the TruSeq RNA Access Library Prep Kit. TCR-region mapped reads per sample ranged from about 3.5 to 10.27 million with IR-seq versus only roughly 75 to 1273 with RNA-seq. The study compared TCR repertoires from targeted immune repertoire sequencing and bulk whole-transcriptome sequencing run on the same bone marrow samples. One main goal was a read-filtering strategy for immune repertoire data, in particular deciding whether clonotypes backed by only one read should be removed.

Study-wide conclusions, independent of this receptor: The correlation between IR-seq and RNA-seq shared clonotype proportions rose when single-read clonotypes were removed. The sorted CD138-negative fraction was composed of a mixed bone marrow immune population rather than of purified T cells. Single-read clonotypes made up around 85% of clonotypes but only approximately 3.7% of total reads in IR-seq, compared with about 77% of clonotypes and roughly 45% of reads in RNA-seq. IR-seq captured clonotypes at much higher depth and more reliably than RNA-seq, and smaller IR-seq throughput sufficed to identify most shared clonotypes.

Its CDR3 holds 15 amino acids, cysteine through phenylalanine. Of the read, only the CDR3 DNA is kept; its 45 bases are in frame from base 1. From the germline V gene (reference sequence), CDR1 is LNHDA and CDR2 is SQIVND. Germline trimming: 3 bases from V, 9 bases from J; junction bases outside gene matches: 5. The Immunoverse kit was used to build TCR libraries from 400 ng RNA, with molecular barcoded adaptors covering alpha/delta and beta/gamma chains. TCR library preparation used the same RNA that was used for transcriptome sequencing. TCR libraries were sequenced on an Illumina HiSeq 4000 with 2 x 150 cycles. The study's processing was this. Using MiXCR, which included quality filtering and error correction, TCR reads were aligned to human V, D, J and C references and then assembled into CDR3 clonotypes. Clonotype counts and gene usage diversity were analyzed with the tcR package in R. For inspection of raw mapping reads, RNA-seq reads were mapped by STAR aligner version 2.5.3a onto GRCh37 of the human genome. To test how sequencing depth affects detected clonotypes, IR-seq fastq files were randomly downsampled with Seqtk 1.3. TCRdb reprocessing: public reads trimmed at Q25 with fastp, clones called with MiXCR, in-frame beta chains kept. For every CDR3 protein sequence, its rows merge into one entry that carries the most common genes and DNA. The authors' filters were not applied to this entry. For this sample there are 130,000 or so distinct CDR3 sequences; about 13% appear just once. Together, the top ten hold just under 8.5% of the sample.

Every patient had bone marrow sampled at the time of active disease. Ficoll-Hypaque density gradient centrifugation was used to isolate the bone marrow mononuclear cells. CD138-negative cells were obtained by negative selection after labeling with CD138 magnetic microbeads on a MACS separator, removing myeloma plasma cells. Flow cytometry on an Attune NxT with CD138 antibodies was used to check the purity of the isolated cells. TRIzol reagent was used to extract total RNA, and a NanoDrop spectrophotometer was used to quantify the extracted RNA. For each patient, the CD138-negative bone marrow sample underwent paired RNA-seq and IR-seq. This clonotype has at least ten counts. Its antigen has not been determined. Per-base qualities were not stored, and no clone one base away is much larger.

Sequenced: a population of CD138-negative cells sorted from bone marrow. In light of the paper, this sample's cell subset or site label describes: bone marrow mononuclear cells depleted of CD138+ plasma/myeloma cells by negative magnetic selection. The receptor comes from a donor at least 40 years old with multiple myeloma. The rearranged segments are TRBV19 and TRBJ2-1, with 13 bases aligning to TRBD2. The DNA reads as follows: TGTGCCAGTAGTATTTGGACTAGCGGGAGTGGTGAGCAGTTCTTC. Its protein product is CASSIWTSGSGEQFF.